These 25 T cell receptor beta chains came from one sample sequenced in a study of regulatory T cells in long-lasting Graves disease (dated by TCRdb to about 2021). This sample's time point label indicates: newly diagnosed GD, antithyroid drugs for less than 3 months. For both TCR sequencing and RNA sequencing, RNA was extracted from PBMCs using TRIzol. Library construction relied on multiplex PCR. Sequencing relied on an Illumina HiSeq 4000. iRepertoire HTBI primers and Arm-PCR amplification of CDR3 regions were used to construct TCR beta libraries. The public reads were reprocessed in TCRdb via fastp at Q25 and MiXCR, keeping in-frame beta chains. Rows with a matching CDR3 protein are joined into one entry that keeps the most common DNA and genes. In this sample the table shows over 500,000 distinct CDR3 sequences, about 16% of which occur a single time. In total, the top ten clones hold approximately 12% of the sample.

The sample was also linked to a second study, of T cells in Graves' hyperthyroidism and ophthalmopathy.

The sequencing here drew on peripheral blood mononuclear cells (PBMCs), taken at new diagnosis, from a patient treated with antithyroid drugs. The receptors come from a man younger than 30 with Graves disease. Donor details come from another sample of the same person, matched by shared clones.

The table lists this clonotype with a few counts. The gene calls are TRBV20-1 and TRBJ1-5; no reliable D call. This CDR3 comprises 15 residues. In germline, CDR1 is DFQATT, CDR2 SNEGSKA (reference sequence). V lost 3 bases and J lost 0, with 12 bases in between. The CDR3 bases are TGCAGTGCTAGGGAAGAGGCGGATAGCAATCAGCCCCAGCATTTT. As protein: CSAREEADSNQPQHF.

In this sample, this clonotype turned up many times. The chain uses TRBV12-3 or TRBV12-4 and TRBJ2-1; D call uncertain. Trimming removed 5 bases at V and 9 bases at J, with 11 bases between. This CDR3 comprises 12 residues. The CDR3 is CASSPGVVEQFF. The CDR3, as DNA: TGTGCCAGCAGTCCTGGAGTGGTTGAGCAGTTCTTC.

This clonotype was counted once. This chain uses TRBV5-1 with TRBJ2-1; D uncertain. This CDR3 contains 15 residues. Germline V gene data show CDR1 as SGHRS and CDR2 as YFSETQ. Trimming took 0 bases from V and 3 from J, leaving 10 bases between them. The CDR3 loop reads CASSLATKVYNEQFF. CDR3 in DNA: TGCGCCAGCAGCTTGGCTACAAAGGTCTACAATGAGCAGTTCTTC.

Many counts were recorded for this clonotype. The rearrangement links TRBV20-1 to TRBJ1-1; 9 bases match TRBD1. CDR1 and CDR2 (germline): DFQATT, SNEGSKA (reference sequence). Trimming cost V 6 bases and J 7 bases; bases outside gene matches: 12. The CDR3 consists of 14 residues. As DNA, the CDR3 is TGCAGTGCGGAGGGACAGGGATTAGTTGGTGAAGCTTTCTTT. Amino acid sequence: CSAEGQGLVGEAFF.

This clonotype was seen repeatedly, ten times or more. The chain combines TRBV20-1 with TRBJ2-5, with 10 nucleotides matching TRBD2. Trimming cost V 6 bases and J 4 bases; bases outside gene matches: 14. CDR3 length: 16 amino acids. Germline V gene lookup returns CDR1 DFQATT and CDR2 SNEGSKA (reference sequence). The CDR3 here is CSASRAGGAGGETQYF. CDR3 sequence (DNA): TGCAGTGCCTCTAGAGCGGGGGGGGCCGGAGGAGAGACCCAGTACTTC.

This clonotype was seen a few times. V and J are TRBV6-1 and TRBJ1-2; D possibly corresponds to TRBD1 (5 bases). V dropped 7 bases and J dropped 2 bases, with 11 bases sitting between them. From germline, CDR1 is MNHNS and CDR2 SASEGT. This CDR3 comprises 13 residues. CDR3: CASIWDRNYGYTF. The CDR3 nucleotides are TGTGCCAGCATCTGGGACCGCAACTATGGCTACACCTTC.

This clonotype has a single count. Being one base from a much bigger clone, this may be a read error. CDR3 DNA sequence: TGTGCCAGCAGTGATCCACCTAGCGGGAGCTACGAGCAGTACGTC. Protein product: CASSDPPSGSYEQYV. The V gene is TRBV2, the J gene TRBJ2-7; 10 bases are a match to TRBD2. This CDR3 is 15 amino acids long. Unmatched junction bases numbered 5, after V lost 3 bases and J lost 3 bases. Germline V gene data show CDR1 as SNHLY and CDR2 as FYNNEI.

This chain links TRBV15 with TRBJ2-7, with TRBD2 as a possible D gene (5 bases). The V gene lost 0 bases and the J gene lost 0 bases, with 9 bases spanning the gap. Germline assignment: CDR1 LNHNV and CDR2 YYDKDF (reference sequence). The CDR3 extends over 15 amino acids. As DNA, the CDR3 is TGTGCCACCAGCAGAGAAAGCGGCACCTCCTACGAGCAGTACTTC. It encodes CATSRESGTSYEQYF.

This chain joins TRBV5-1 and TRBJ2-2, with 9 bases lining up with TRBD1. Germline loops: CDR1 SGHRS, CDR2 YFSETQ. V trimming: 4 bases; J trimming: 7 bases; junction bases outside the gene matches: 14. CDR3 length equals 17 residues. The CDR3, as DNA: TGCGCCAGCAGCCCCTTGCCCTGGACAGGGGATAACGGGGAGCTGTTTTTT. It specifies CASSPLPWTGDNGELFF.

The gene calls are TRBV6-5 and TRBJ2-3; TRBD2 matches 8 bases. The CDR3 spans 16 residues. The J segment lost 2 bases and the V segment lost 2 bases, leaving 6 bases of the junction unmatched. The V gene's germline CDR1 is MNHEY and CDR2 SVGAGI. Here the CDR3 reads CASSYVTGGPTDTQYF. The CDR3 DNA reads as TGTGCCAGCAGTTACGTAACGGGAGGGCCCACAGATACGCAGTATTTT.

This clonotype was seen at least ten times. This chain connects TRBV12-3 or TRBV12-4 to TRBJ2-7, with D perhaps TRBD2 (6 bases). The CDR3 length is 17 residues. V was trimmed by 5 bases and J by 2 bases, leaving 22 bases between them. The CDR3 protein is CASSPTALGGRAYEQYF. CDR3 nucleotides: TGTGCCAGCAGTCCTACCGCCTTGGGGGGAAGAGCCTACGAGCAGTACTTC.

The chain is built from TRBV7-2 and TRBJ1-5, with TRBD1 as a possible D gene (6 bases). From germline, CDR1 is SGHTA and CDR2 FQGNSA. The V end was cut by 4 bases, the J end by 4 bases, with 14 bases between. The CDR3 length is 15 residues. The CDR3 loop is CASSYSSGANQPQHF. DNA for the CDR3: TGTGCCAGCAGCTACTCCTCAGGGGCAAATCAGCCCCAGCATTTT.

This chain connects TRBV6-2 or TRBV6-3 to TRBJ2-3, with TRBD1 as a possible D gene (5 bases). This CDR3 comprises 14 residues. Germline CDR1 MNHEY, CDR2 SVGEGT. Deletions cut 7 bases from V and 2 bases from J, with 13 bases between. CDR3 in DNA: TGTGCCAGCACCCTAAGGGGCCCCACAGATACGCAGTATTTT. This sequence encodes CASTLRGPTDTQYF.

This clonotype was detected many times. The CDR3 sequence: CSARDQQETQYF. The CDR3 bases are TGCAGTGCTAGAGATCAACAAGAGACCCAGTACTTC. This chain links TRBV20-1 with TRBJ2-5; D is unresolved. Looked up from germline, CDR1 is DFQATT and CDR2 is SNEGSKA (reference sequence). There are 12 residues in the CDR3. Trimming cost V 0 bases and J 2 bases, with 4 bases left between them.

This clonotype appeared many times. The V and J genes are TRBV18 and TRBJ1-6, with D possibly TRBD1 on 5 matching bases. The CDR3 runs to 15 residues. CDR1 and CDR2 from the germline V gene are KGHSH and LQKENI. V dropped 3 bases and J dropped 5 bases, with 11 bases sitting between them. The CDR3 DNA reads TGTGCCAGCTCACCGGTGGTAGGGGATAATTCACCCCTCCACTTT. It yields the protein CASSPVVGDNSPLHF. Together with reference TRBV18 and TRBJ1-6, the CDR3 gives the full variable domain: NAGVMQNPRHLVRRRGQEARLRCSPMKGHSHVYWYRQLPEEGLKFMVYLQKENIIDESGMPKERFSAEFPKEGPSILRIQQVVRGDSAAYFCASSPVVGDNSPLHFGNGTRLTVT.

Regarding this clonotype: A much larger clone differs by one base, so this may be a read error. The chain links TRBV11-2 to TRBJ2-7, with 9 bases lining up with TRBD1. J lost 7 bases, V lost 8 bases, and 21 bases had no gene match. The germline V gene has CDR1 SGHAT and CDR2 FQNNGV. The CDR3 totals 17 residues. Written as DNA, the CDR3 is TGTGCCAGCGGCTACCCTCCCAACCGGGACAGGGAACGGGAGCAGTACTTC. Translating it yields CASGYPPNRDREREQYF. The variable domain in full, completed from reference TRBV11-2 and TRBJ2-7, reads EAGVAQSPRYKIIEKRQSVAFWCNPISGHATLYWYQQILGQGPKLLIQFQNNGVVDDSQLPKDRFSAERLKGVDSTLKIQPAKLEDSAVYLCASGYPPNRDREREQYFGPGTRLTVT.

The chain employs TRBV28 and TRBJ1-4; perhaps TRBD1 as D (5 bases). The germline gives CDR1 MDHEN, CDR2 SYDVKM. The CDR3 contains 15 residues. Trimming took off 5 bases at V and 7 bases at J, with 17 bases between the two ends. Here the CDR3 DNA reads TGTGCCAGCAGTCTCCCGGGACCGGGTGGTGAAAAACTGTTTTTT. Translating it yields CASSLPGPGGEKLFF.

V gene TRBV9 combines with J gene TRBJ2-1; TRBD2 might be the D (5 bases). This CDR3 is 16 amino acids long. Germline V gives CDR1 SGDLS, CDR2 YYNGEE. Trimming left V 0 bases short and J 10 bases short, with 20 bases between. The CDR3 sequence is CASSVVRGGPPWEQFF. The CDR3 DNA reads TGTGCCAGCAGCGTAGTACGGGGTGGACCTCCGTGGGAGCAGTTCTTC.

On this clonotype: Relative to the germline gene, one junction end is altered; a read error may explain this. The chain links TRBV5-1 to TRBJ2-1; D might be TRBD1 (6 bases). Germline values: CDR1 SGHRS, CDR2 YFSETQ. The CDR3 contains 16 residues. This CDR3 reads CASSLDRRGDYNEQFF. The CDR3 DNA reads TGTGCCAGCAGCTTAGACCGCAGGGGAGACTACAATGAGCAGTTCTTC.

This clonotype appeared a few times. V and J are TRBV4-1 and TRBJ1-2, with D tentatively TRBD1 (5 bases). Trimming shortened V by 4 bases and J by 4 bases, and 13 bases separated the two germline ends. Germline V gene data show CDR1 as MGHRA and CDR2 as YSYEKL. The CDR3 covers 14 residues. CDR3 coding DNA: TGCGCCAGCAGCCCCAGGGTGTGGGCCTATGGCTACACCTTC. Amino acid sequence: CASSPRVWAYGYTF.

This clonotype was counted at least ten times. The chain is built from TRBV28 and TRBJ2-5, with a tentative D call TRBD1 (6 bases). Between the trimmed V and J ends, which lost 0 bases and 4 bases, there was a span of 9 bases. Germline-derived CDR1 and CDR2 are MDHEN and SYDVKM. This CDR3 region has 14 residues. CDR3 nucleotide sequence: TGTGCCAGCAGTTTATGGGCAGGGGCAGAGACCCAGTACTTC. It yields the protein CASSLWAGAETQYF. Variable domain in full (rest from reference TRBV28 and TRBJ2-5): DVKVTQSSRYLVKRTGEKVFLECVQDMDHENMFWYRQDPGLGLRLIYFSYDVKMKEKGDIPEGYSVSREKKERFSLILESASTNQTSMYLCASSLWAGAETQYFGPGTRLLVL.

In the case of this clonotype: Mismatch with germline at one junction end may stem from a read error. This rearrangement joins TRBV2 to TRBJ2-3, with D possibly TRBD2 on 5 matching bases. The CDR3 spans 15 residues. The germline V gene encodes CDR1 SNHLY and CDR2 FYNNEI. The CDR3, as DNA: TGCGCCAGCAGCCACCTCGGGGTTAGCACAGATACGCAGTATTTT. Amino acids: CASSHLGVSTDTQYF.

The V call is TRBV20-1, the J call TRBJ1-5, with 11 nucleotides matching TRBD1. The CDR3 spans 16 residues. With 1 base clipped from V and 2 bases from J, the junction kept 4 bases outside the gene matches. The V gene's germline CDR1 is DFQATT and CDR2 SNEGSKA (reference sequence). The CDR3 region is CSARGTGGAGNQPQHF. The CDR3 DNA sequence: TGCAGTGCTAGAGGGACAGGGGGCGCAGGCAATCAGCCCCAGCATTTT.

In its sample, this clonotype was seen a few times. This rearrangement joins TRBV4-1 to TRBJ2-2, with 9 bases lining up with TRBD1. Unmatched junction bases numbered 11, after V lost 1 base and J lost 8 bases. This CDR3 region has 17 residues. Germline lookup yields CDR1 MGHRA and CDR2 YSYEKL. CDR3 loop: CASSQGIDRGGKGELFF. The DNA of the CDR3 is TGCGCCAGCAGCCAAGGAATCGACAGGGGGGGAAAGGGGGAGCTGTTTTTT.

This clonotype showed up many times. V gene TRBV12-3 or TRBV12-4 combines with J gene TRBJ2-1; no reliable D call. V gave up 5 bases and J gave up 11 bases, with 16 bases separating them. The CDR3 is 13 residues long. The CDR3 sequence is CASSVTIDPQQFF. The CDR3, as DNA: TGTGCCAGCAGTGTGACCATTGATCCACAGCAGTTCTTC.